Reported below is one T cell receptor beta chain. The antigen remains undetermined. The assay was immunoSEQ multiplex PCR, and TCRdb's table has in-frame clones only and misses some. The table records tens of thousands of clones, 85% to 90% of them present only once. This sample is part of a study of T cell responses to AZD1222 COVID-19 vaccine. General study points: Only a handful of AZD1222 recipients, six or seven in all, had baseline seropositivity. It should be noted that donors were predominantly white British and more often female, and clonal diversity was possibly underestimated. Researchers took repertoire samples only after the peak T cell response had come.

The length of the CDR3 is 17 residues. The junction had 11 bases not matched to a gene; V was cut back by 4 bases and J by 1 base. Germline values: CDR1 SGHRS, CDR2 YFSETQ. The sequence was obtained from an adult who received the AZD1222 COVID-19 vaccine. The sequences come from peripheral blood, collected 28 days after the second AZD1222 dose. V is TRBV5-1 and J is TRBJ1-2; 9 positions agree with TRBD1. The DNA for the CDR3 is TGCGCCAGCAGCCCGGACAGGGGACCTACGATTAACTATGGCTACACCTTC. Its protein product is CASSPDRGPTINYGYTF.